The sample holds a few counts of the clone carrying this T cell receptor beta chain. Its antigen is undetermined. Per germline, CDR1 MNHEY and CDR2 SMNVEV (reference sequence). This CDR3 has 15 amino acids. The V end lost 1 base, the J end lost 6 bases, and 14 bases lay between the germline ends. This sample was taken from a study of T-cell reconstitution after alpha-beta-depleted transplantation in children. The TCRbeta library was prepared with unique molecular identifiers. MiXCR, run by TCRdb on the PCR reads, gives a single entry per CDR3 protein. The sample shows about 460,000 distinct CDR3 sequences, over 9.5% of them seen only once. Whole-study findings and limits: Several hundred graft clones that had expanded were reportedly the source of alpha-beta T cells about two months after transplant. T-cell counts and diversity at one year post-transplant came mainly from newly produced T cells. High day-60 TCRbeta diversity in some patients came from surviving recipient T cells and thymic progenitors.

The chain has TRBV27 and TRBJ2-3, with D hard to call. The TCR sequence derives from a child aged 2 to 10 with inherited bone marrow failure, due to receive a stem cell transplant. This sample comprised PBMCs, obtained before TCRalphabeta/CD19-depleted stem cell transplant. CDR3 region: CASSLYPPRADTQYF. CDR3 nucleotide sequence: TGTGCCAGCAGTTTATACCCCCCTCGGGCGGATACGCAGTATTTT.